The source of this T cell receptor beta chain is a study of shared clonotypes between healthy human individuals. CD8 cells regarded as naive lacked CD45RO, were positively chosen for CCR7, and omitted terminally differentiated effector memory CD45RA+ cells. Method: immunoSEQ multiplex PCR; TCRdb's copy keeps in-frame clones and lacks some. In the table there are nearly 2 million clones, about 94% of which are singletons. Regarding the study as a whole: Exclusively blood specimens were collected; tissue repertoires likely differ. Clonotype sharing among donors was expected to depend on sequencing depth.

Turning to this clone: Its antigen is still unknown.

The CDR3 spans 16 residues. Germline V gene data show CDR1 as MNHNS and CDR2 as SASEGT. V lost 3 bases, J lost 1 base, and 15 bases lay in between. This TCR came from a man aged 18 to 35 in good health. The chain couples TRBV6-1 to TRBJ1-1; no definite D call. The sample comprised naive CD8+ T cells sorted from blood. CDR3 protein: CASSDLGGQPNTEAFF. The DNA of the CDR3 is TGTGCCAGCAGTGATCTGGGTGGGCAGCCGAACACTGAAGCTTTCTTT.